The clone carrying this T cell receptor beta chain was found a few times. The antigen is undetermined. This record comes from a study of OX40 agonist ivuxolimab in advanced cancers. Across the study: The patients got ivuxolimab, which is an agonistic anti-OX40 (CD134) antibody.

The germline V gene has CDR1 SGHAT and CDR2 FQNNGV. V lost 0 bases and J lost 6, with 9 bases in between. This CDR3 has 14 residues. Assay used: immunoSEQ multiplex PCR; TCRdb lists only in-frame clones, some missing. The repertoire has roughly 86,000 clones, under 95% of them found once; the top ten carry more than 0.35%. Enrollment shut out patients with autoimmune disease history or systemic immunosuppression. Study results and caveats: The study did not work out the antigen specificity of the expanded peripheral T cells. In CD8+ T cells, expanded clones were on average more numerous than in CD4+.

The specimen was CD4+ or CD8+ T cells sorted from blood, collected in a trial of the OX40 agonist ivuxolimab. V gene TRBV11-2 combines with J gene TRBJ2-1; the D gene is possibly TRBD2 (6 bases). This TCR derives from an adult with an advanced solid tumor such as melanoma, head and neck, liver or kidney cancer. CDR3 DNA sequence: TGTGCCAGCAGCTTAGATAGGGGAGGCAATGAGCAGTTCTTC. Amino acids: CASSLDRGGNEQFF.